The rows below give T cell receptor beta chains drawn from one sample of a study of blood T cell repertoires in COVID-19. Data came from immunoSEQ multiplex PCR; TCRdb stores just in-frame clones and leaves some out. This table holds some 25,000 clones, more than 85% found once. The sample consisted of peripheral blood. These receptors all come from a human donor in a cohort sampled during active COVID-19. The CDR3 runs from the conserved cysteine through the conserved F or W. The size field is filled for only some rows; it gives once, few, many or a size class.

v_call clone_size cdr3_aa
TRBV7-2 NA CASSLDPSGGADTQYF
TRBV5-4 NA CASSNLDRGMGAEAFF
TRBV28 NA CASRRTGGLQETQYF
TRBV11-2 once CASTPGTGYGYTF
TRBV9 NA CASSVGHENTGELFF
TRBV3-1/TRBV3-2 NA CASSQGLANTGELFF
TRBV29-1 NA CSGAGTGGFGYTF
TRBV2 NA CASSTGGPGNTIYF
TRBV5-1 NA CASSLDRQNTEAFF
TRBV7-9 NA CASSLYATSGRAEEQFF
TRBV27 NA CASSVSGGYNNEQFF
TRBV5-4 NA CASSARDKNTEAFF
TRBV9 NA CASSGGGAGGTQYF
TRBV4-2 NA CASTSLQGTNTGELFF
TRBV28 NA CASSLHNEQFF
TRBV11-2 NA CASSLVTGRWEQFF
TRBV6-6 few CASRPSGSGKEQFF
TRBV9 NA CASSVAGPGEQYF
TRBV5-1 NA CASSLLSSPLQFF
TRBV3-1/TRBV3-2 NA CASSQDSGFYGYTF
TRBV6-6 NA CASSQHSFSYEQYF
TRBV7-2 once CASSLGLAGRGYEQYF
TRBV20-1 NA CSASLAQNEQYF
TRBV11-3 NA CASSLDFLAGGGEQFF
TRBV7-9 NA CASTSPSGSGGRNEQFF